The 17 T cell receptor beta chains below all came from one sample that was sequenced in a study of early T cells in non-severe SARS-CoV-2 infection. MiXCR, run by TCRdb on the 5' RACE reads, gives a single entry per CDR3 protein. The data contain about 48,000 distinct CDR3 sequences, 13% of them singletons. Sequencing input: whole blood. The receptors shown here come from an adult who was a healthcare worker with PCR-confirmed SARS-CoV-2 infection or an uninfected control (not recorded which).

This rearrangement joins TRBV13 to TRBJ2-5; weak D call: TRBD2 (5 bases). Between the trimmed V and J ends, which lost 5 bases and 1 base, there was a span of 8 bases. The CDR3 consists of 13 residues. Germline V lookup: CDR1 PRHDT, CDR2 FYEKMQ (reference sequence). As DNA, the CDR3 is TGTGCCAGCAGCCTAGAGGGCCAAGAGACCCAGTACTTC. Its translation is CASSLEGQETQYF.

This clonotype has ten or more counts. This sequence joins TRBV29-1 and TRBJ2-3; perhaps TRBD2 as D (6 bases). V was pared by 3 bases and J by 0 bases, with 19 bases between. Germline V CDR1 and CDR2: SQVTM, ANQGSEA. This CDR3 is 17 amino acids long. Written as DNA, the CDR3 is TGCAGCGTTGAGAAGTTTGGGGACTCTTCTAGCACAGATACGCAGTATTTT. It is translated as CSVEKFGDSSSTDTQYF.

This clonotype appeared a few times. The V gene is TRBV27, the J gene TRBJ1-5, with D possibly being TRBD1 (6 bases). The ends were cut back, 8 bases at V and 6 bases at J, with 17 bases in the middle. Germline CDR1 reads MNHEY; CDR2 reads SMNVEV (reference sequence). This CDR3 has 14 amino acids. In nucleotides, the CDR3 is TGTGCCAGCGGATCCCAGGGCAGGGGTCAGCCCCAGCATTTT. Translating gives CASGSQGRGQPQHF.

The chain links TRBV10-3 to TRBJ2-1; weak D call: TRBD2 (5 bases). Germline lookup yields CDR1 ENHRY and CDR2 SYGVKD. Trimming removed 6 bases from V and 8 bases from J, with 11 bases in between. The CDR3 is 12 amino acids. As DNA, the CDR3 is TGTGCCATCAGCGCCAGCGGAGATGAGCAGTTCTTC. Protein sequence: CAISASGDEQFF.

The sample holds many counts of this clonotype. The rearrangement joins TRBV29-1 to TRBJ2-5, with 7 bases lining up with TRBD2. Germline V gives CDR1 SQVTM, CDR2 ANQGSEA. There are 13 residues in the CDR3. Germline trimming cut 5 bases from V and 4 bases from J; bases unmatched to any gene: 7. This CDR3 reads CSVFTGGGETQYF. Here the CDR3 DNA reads TGCAGCGTTTTTACGGGAGGAGGAGAGACCCAGTACTTC.

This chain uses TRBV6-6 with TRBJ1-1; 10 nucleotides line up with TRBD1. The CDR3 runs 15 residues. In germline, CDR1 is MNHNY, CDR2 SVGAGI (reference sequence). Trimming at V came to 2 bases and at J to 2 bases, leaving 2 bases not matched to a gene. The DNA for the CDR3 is TGTGCCAGCAGTTACGACAGGGGGCTTAACACTGAAGCTTTCTTT. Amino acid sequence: CASSYDRGLNTEAFF.

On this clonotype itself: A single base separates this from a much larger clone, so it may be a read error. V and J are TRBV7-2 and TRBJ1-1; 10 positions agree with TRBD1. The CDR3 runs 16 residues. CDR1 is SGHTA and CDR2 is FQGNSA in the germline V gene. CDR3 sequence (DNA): TGTGCCAACAGCCCAAACCCGACAGGGGGCAGAGCTGAAGCTTTCTTT. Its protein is CANSPNPTGGRAEAFF.

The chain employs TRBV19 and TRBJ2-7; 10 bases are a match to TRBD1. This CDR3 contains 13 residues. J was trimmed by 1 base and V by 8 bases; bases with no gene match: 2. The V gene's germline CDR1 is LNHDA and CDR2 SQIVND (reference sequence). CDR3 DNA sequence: TGTGCCAGTGAGGGACAGGGGTCCTACGAGCAGTACTTC. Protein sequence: CASEGQGSYEQYF.

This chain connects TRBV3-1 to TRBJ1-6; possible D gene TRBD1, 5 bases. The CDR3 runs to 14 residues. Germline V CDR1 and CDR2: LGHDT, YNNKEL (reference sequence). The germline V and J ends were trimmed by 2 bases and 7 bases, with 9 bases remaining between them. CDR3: CASSQQGANSPLHF. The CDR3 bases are TGTGCCAGCAGCCAACAGGGAGCCAATTCACCCCTCCACTTT.

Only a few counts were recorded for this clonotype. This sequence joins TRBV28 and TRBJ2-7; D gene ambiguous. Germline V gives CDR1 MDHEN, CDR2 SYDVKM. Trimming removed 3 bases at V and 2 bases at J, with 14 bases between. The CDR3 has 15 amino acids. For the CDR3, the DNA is TGTGCCAGCAGTTTCCTCTCCGGCCGCGCCTACGAGCAGTACTTC. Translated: CASSFLSGRAYEQYF.

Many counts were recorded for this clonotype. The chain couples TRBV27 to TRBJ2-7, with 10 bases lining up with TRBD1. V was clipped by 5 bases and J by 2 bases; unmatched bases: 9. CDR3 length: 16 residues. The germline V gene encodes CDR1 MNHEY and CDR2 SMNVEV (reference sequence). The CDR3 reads CASSPPPGTGAYEQYF. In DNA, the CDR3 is TGTGCCAGCAGTCCCCCTCCCGGGACAGGGGCCTACGAGCAGTACTTC.

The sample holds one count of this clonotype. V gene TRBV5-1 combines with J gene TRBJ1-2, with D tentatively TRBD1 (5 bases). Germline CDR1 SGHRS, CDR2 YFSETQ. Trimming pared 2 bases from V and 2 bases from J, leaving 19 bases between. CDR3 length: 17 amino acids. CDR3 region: CASSFRRQGQPNYGYTF. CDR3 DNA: TGCGCCAGCAGCTTTAGAAGGCAGGGCCAACCCAACTATGGCTACACCTTC.

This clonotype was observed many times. The CDR3 reads CASSSDPSSYNEQFF. As DNA, the CDR3 is TGTGCCAGCAGCTCGGACCCGAGCTCCTACAATGAGCAGTTCTTC. The chain carries TRBV7-6 and TRBJ2-1; D is uncertain. V gave up 4 bases and J gave up 0 bases, with 10 bases separating them. The CDR3 is 15 amino acids. Germline CDR1 and CDR2: SGHVS and FNYEAQ.

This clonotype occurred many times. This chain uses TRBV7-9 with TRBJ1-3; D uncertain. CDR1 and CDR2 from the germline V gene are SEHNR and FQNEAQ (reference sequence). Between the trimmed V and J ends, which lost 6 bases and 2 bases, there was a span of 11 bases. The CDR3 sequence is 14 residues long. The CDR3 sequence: CASREGRAGNTIYF. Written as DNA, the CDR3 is TGTGCCAGCAGGGAAGGAAGAGCTGGAAACACCATATATTTT.

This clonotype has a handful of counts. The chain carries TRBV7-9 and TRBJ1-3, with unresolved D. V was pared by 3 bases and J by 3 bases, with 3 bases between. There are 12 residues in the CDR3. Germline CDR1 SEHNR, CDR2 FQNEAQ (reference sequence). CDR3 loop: CASSFSGNTIYF. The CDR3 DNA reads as TGTGCCAGCAGCTTCAGTGGAAACACCATATATTTT.

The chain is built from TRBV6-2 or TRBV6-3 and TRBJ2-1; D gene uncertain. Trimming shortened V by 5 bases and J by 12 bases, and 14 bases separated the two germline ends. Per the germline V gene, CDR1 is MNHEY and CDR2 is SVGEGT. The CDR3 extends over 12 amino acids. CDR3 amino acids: CASSPDPLPQFF. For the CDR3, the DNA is TGTGCCAGCAGTCCCGACCCCCTTCCGCAGTTCTTC.

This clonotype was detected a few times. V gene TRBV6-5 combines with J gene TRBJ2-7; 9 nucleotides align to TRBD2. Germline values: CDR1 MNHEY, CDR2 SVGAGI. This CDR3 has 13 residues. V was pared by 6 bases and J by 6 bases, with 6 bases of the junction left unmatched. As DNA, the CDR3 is TGTGCCAGCAGAGGCCTAGCGGGGCTCGAGCAGTACTTC. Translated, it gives CASRGLAGLEQYF.